This T cell receptor (beta chain) was documented in a study of HIV-infected children after antiretroviral therapy interruption. The treatment denotes: PENTA 11 planned treatment interruption arm or continuous ART arm. Only samples with at least 5 million viable PBMCs qualified. Germline V gives CDR1 SGHTA, CDR2 FQGNSA. The CDR3 is 14 residues long. V lost 8 bases, J lost 6 bases, and 11 bases stayed unmatched. This clonotype was counted at least ten times. What it binds is not known. Study conclusions and caveats: Some non-naive CD45RA+ T cells might be present among sorted naive cells.

A 3' RACE protocol on RNA, with unique molecular identifiers, produced the TCR library. One entry per CDR3 protein results from TCRdb running MiXCR on the 3' RACE reads. The sample consists of about 86,000 distinct CDR3 sequences, less than 7% of them appearing once. This rearrangement joins TRBV7-2 to TRBJ2-3; TRBD2 matches 7 bases. This receptor was obtained from a pool of human donors with HIV. The sequences come from CD45RA+ CD4+ T cells from PBMCs, pooled from several time points, collected from a donor given antiretroviral therapy, either interrupted or continuous. Specified subset: naive CD4+ CD45RA+ CD45RO- T cells. CDR3 coding DNA: TGTGCCAGCGGACTAGGGTGGGGGGGTGATACGCAGTATTTT. Protein: CASGLGWGGDTQYF.